The 26 T cell receptor beta chains below come from one sample, sequenced in a study of T cells in localized non-small cell lung cancer. TCRdb keeps only in-frame clones here, not all; method: immunoSEQ multiplex PCR. The sample lists around 21,000 clones, 75% to 85% occurring once. This specimen consisted of peripheral blood, obtained before any cancer treatment. All receptors come from a man aged 40-75 years with stage I lung adenocarcinoma.

The rearrangement joins TRBV28 to TRBJ2-1; D unclear. Germline loops: CDR1 MDHEN, CDR2 SYDVKM. Deletions cut 3 bases from V and 1 base from J, with 10 bases between. This CDR3 has 15 amino acids. CDR3 coding DNA: TGTGCCAGCAGTTTGAGGCAGGCGTCCTACAATGAGCAGTTCTTC. Encoded protein: CASSLRQASYNEQFF.

The chain joins TRBV6-6 to TRBJ2-7; D gene unclear. Germline assignment: CDR1 MNHNY and CDR2 SVGAGI (reference sequence). V lost 6 bases and J lost 6, with 18 bases in between. The CDR3 is 14 amino acids. CDR3: CASSPGGTTAEQYF. For the CDR3, the DNA is TGTGCCAGCAGCCCCGGTGGTACCACAGCCGAGCAGTACTTC.

The V gene is TRBV9, the J gene TRBJ2-3; tentative D call: TRBD1 (6 bases). CDR1 and CDR2 (germline): SGDLS, YYNGEE. The CDR3 sequence is 15 residues long. Trimming cost V 1 base and J 5 bases, with 14 bases left between them. This chain's CDR3 is CASSVTGTALDTQYF. Here the CDR3 DNA reads TGTGCCAGCAGCGTAACAGGGACCGCGTTAGATACGCAGTATTTT.

CDR3 nucleotides: TGTGCCAGCAGTGAAGGTGGCGCTTCACGGAACGAGCAGTACTTC. Its protein product is CASSEGGASRNEQYF. The chain recombines TRBV2 with TRBJ2-7, with unresolved D. This CDR3 spans 15 amino acids. The germline gives CDR1 SNHLY, CDR2 FYNNEI. V was trimmed by 1 base and J by 5 bases, leaving 15 bases between them.

V and J are TRBV27 and TRBJ2-1; no clear D gene. V lost 3 bases and J 9 bases, leaving 12 bases between the germline ends. Looked up from germline, CDR1 is MNHEY and CDR2 is SMNVEV (reference sequence). The CDR3 loop spans 13 amino acids. The CDR3 sequence is CASSLDGPGEQFF. CDR3 sequence (DNA): TGTGCCAGCAGTTTGGACGGGCCCGGTGAGCAGTTCTTC.

The chain links TRBV5-1 to TRBJ1-1; 7 bases line up with TRBD1. The CDR3 covers 16 residues. The trim removed 4 bases at V and 5 bases at J, leaving 14 bases unmatched. Looked up from germline, CDR1 is SGHRS and CDR2 is YFSETQ. The CDR3, as DNA: TGCGCCAGCAGCCAAATCGATTCTGCAGGGGGAACTGAAGCTTTCTTT. Amino acids: CASSQIDSAGGTEAFF.

The rearrangement uses TRBV25-1 and TRBJ1-2; D gene ambiguous. The CDR3 length is 16 residues. Germline V gene data show CDR1 as MGHDK and CDR2 as SYGVNS. Trimming removed 1 base at V and 0 bases at J, with 12 bases between. CDR3 sequence: CASSELGDSPNYGYTF. CDR3 sequence (DNA): TGTGCCAGCAGTGAATTGGGCGATTCCCCTAACTATGGCTACACCTTC.

The V gene is TRBV7-6, the J gene TRBJ2-4, with 10 bases identical to TRBD1. Germline lookup yields CDR1 SGHVS and CDR2 FNYEAQ. This CDR3 comprises 18 residues. The trim removed 2 bases at V and 3 bases at J, leaving 10 bases unmatched. The CDR3 nucleotides are TGTGCCAGCAGCTTAACGGGACAGGGGTTGTGGGGCAAAAACATTCAGTACTTC. Protein: CASSLTGQGLWGKNIQYF.

This clone is a singleton in its sample. The V and J genes are TRBV11-3 and TRBJ2-1; D is unclear. CDR3 length: 15 amino acids. Germline CDR1 reads SGHNT; CDR2 reads YENEEA. Trimming pared 0 bases from V and 0 bases from J, leaving 6 bases between. The CDR3 DNA sequence: TGTGCCAGCAGCTTAGATCCGAACTCCTACAATGAGCAGTTCTTC. Amino acids: CASSLDPNSYNEQFF.

The chain carries TRBV28 and TRBJ2-7; D remains unclear. Trimming removed 3 bases from V and 0 bases from J, with 9 bases in between. Germline CDR1 MDHEN, CDR2 SYDVKM. The CDR3 consists of 14 residues. As DNA, the CDR3 is TGTGCCAGCAGTTTCGGGCTTTTCTCCTACGAGCAGTACTTC. Translated: CASSFGLFSYEQYF.

The CDR3 sequence is CASTEAGTGRDQYF. CDR3 in DNA: TGTGCCAGCACCGAAGCCGGGACAGGGCGGGATCAGTACTTC. The rearrangement links TRBV28 to TRBJ2-4, with 9 bases identical to TRBD1. The CDR3 totals 14 residues. V shed 7 bases and J 12 bases; nucleotides not matched to a gene: 13. CDR1 is MDHEN and CDR2 is SYDVKM in the germline V gene.

This clone is classed as medium-sized. The chain couples TRBV28 to TRBJ1-2; the D is unclear. Trimming stripped 6 bases from V and 7 bases from J, with 6 bases between. The CDR3 consists of 10 residues. CDR1 and CDR2 from the germline V gene are MDHEN and SYDVKM. The CDR3 is CASRDIGYTF. In nucleotides, the CDR3 is TGTGCCAGCAGAGATATTGGCTACACCTTC.

The V gene is TRBV2, the J gene TRBJ2-7, with a possible D match to TRBD1 (6 bases). The CDR3 spans 12 residues. Germline V gives CDR1 SNHLY, CDR2 FYNNEI. V was pared by 3 bases and J by 6 bases, with 9 bases between. The CDR3 DNA sequence: TGTGCCAGCAGTGAGAGGGGGTTCGAGCAGTACTTC. Translating it yields CASSERGFEQYF.

V and J are TRBV11-2 and TRBJ1-6; unclear D gene. This CDR3 comprises 15 residues. Trimming removed 1 base at V and 7 bases at J, with 11 bases between. Germline CDR1 and CDR2: SGHAT and FQNNGV. The CDR3 reads CASSLGRQLNSPLHF. In DNA, the CDR3 is TGTGCCAGCAGCTTAGGGAGGCAGTTAAATTCACCCCTCCACTTT. The entire variable domain, with the rest obtained from reference TRBV11-2 and TRBJ1-6, is as follows: EAGVAQSPRYKIIEKRQSVAFWCNPISGHATLYWYQQILGQGPKLLIQFQNNGVVDDSQLPKDRFSAERLKGVDSTLKIQPAKLEDSAVYLCASSLGRQLNSPLHFGNGTRLTVT.

The CDR3 sequence is CASKPPGQGLSGELFF. The DNA for the CDR3 is TGTGCCAGTAAACCCCCCGGACAGGGGTTGAGCGGGGAGCTGTTTTTT. The chain joins TRBV19 to TRBJ2-2, with 9 bases that match TRBD1. The V and J ends lost 7 bases and 7 bases, in that order; junction bases with no gene match: 13. Germline V lookup: CDR1 LNHDA, CDR2 SQIVND (reference sequence). This CDR3 spans 16 amino acids. The entire variable domain, with the rest obtained from reference TRBV19 and TRBJ2-2, is as follows: DGGITQSPKYLFRKEGQNVTLSCEQNLNHDAMYWYRQDPGQGLRLIYYSQIVNDFQKGDIAEGYSVSREKKESFPLTVTSAQKNPTAFYLCASKPPGQGLSGELFFGEGSRLTVL.

The chain carries TRBV28 and TRBJ1-2, with a weak D call TRBD1 (5 bases). From germline, CDR1 is MDHEN and CDR2 SYDVKM. This CDR3 is built from 13 residues. The V end lost 4 bases, the J end lost 3 bases, and 9 bases lay between the germline ends. CDR3 DNA sequence: TGTGCCAGCAGTTCCACAGGTTACTATGGCTACACCTTC. Residues: CASSSTGYYGYTF.

This clone was found a few times. The CDR3 region is CASSPRTGLDEQFF. The CDR3 DNA follows: TGTGCCAGCAGCCCTCGGACAGGGCTGGATGAGCAGTTCTTC. This chain uses TRBV9 with TRBJ2-1; 8 bases are shared with TRBD1. CDR1 is SGDLS and CDR2 is YYNGEE in the germline V gene. V lost 4 bases to trimming and J lost 8 bases; unmatched junction nucleotides: 8. The CDR3 contains 14 residues.

Only a few counts were recorded for this clone. The chain joins TRBV7-8 to TRBJ2-2, with 8 bases aligning to TRBD2. From germline, CDR1 is SGHVS and CDR2 FQNEAQ. The CDR3 spans 14 residues. J was trimmed by 8 bases and V by 2 bases; bases with no gene match: 4. CDR3 coding DNA: TGTGCCAGCAGCTTATTAGCGGGGTATGGGGAGCTGTTTTTT. It translates to CASSLLAGYGELFF. Using reference TRBV7-8 and TRBJ2-2 for the parts outside the CDR3, the full variable domain is GAGVSQSPRYKVAKRGQDVALRCDPISGHVSLFWYQQALGQGPEFLTYFQNEAQLDKSGLPSDRFFAERPEGSVSTLKIQRTQQEDSAVYLCASSLLAGYGELFFGEGSRLTVL.

V usage is TRBV7-3 and J usage is TRBJ2-1, with D perhaps given as TRBD1 or TRBD2 (5 bases each). The germline V gene has CDR1 SGHTA and CDR2 FQGTGA. Trimming took off 4 bases at V and 0 bases at J, with 13 bases between the two ends. This CDR3 comprises 16 residues. The CDR3 DNA sequence: TGTGCCAGCAGCTACGGGACCGATAGCTCCTACAATGAGCAGTTCTTC. It translates to CASSYGTDSSYNEQFF.

The gene calls are TRBV4-2 and TRBJ2-3; no clear D gene. Trimming took off 0 bases at V and 0 bases at J, with 7 bases between the two ends. Per the germline V gene, CDR1 is LGHNA and CDR2 is YNFKEQ. The length of the CDR3 is 15 residues. The CDR3 loop is CASSQESRSTDTQYF. Here the CDR3 DNA reads TGTGCCAGCAGCCAAGAAAGTAGGAGCACAGATACGCAGTATTTT.

This chain links TRBV7-9 with TRBJ1-2; D not resolved. V lost 1 base to trimming and J lost 6 bases, with 12 bases between them. Germline CDR1 and CDR2: SEHNR and FQNEAQ (reference sequence). This CDR3 is 14 amino acids long. CDR3 protein: CASSLDTPSDGYTF. The CDR3 DNA reads TGTGCCAGCAGCTTAGATACCCCCAGCGATGGCTACACCTTC. Based on the CDR3 plus reference TRBV7-9 and TRBJ1-2, the full variable domain is DTGVSQNPRHKITKRGQNVTFRCDPISEHNRLYWYRQTLGQGPEFLTYFQNEAQLEKSRLLSDRFSAERPKGSFSTLEIQRTEQGDSAMYLCASSLDTPSDGYTFGSGTRLTVV.

The chain recombines TRBV19 with TRBJ1-2; 9 nucleotides agree with TRBD1. Germline V lookup: CDR1 LNHDA, CDR2 SQIVND (reference sequence). The junction had 6 bases not matched to a gene; V was cut back by 6 bases and J by 4 bases. The CDR3 is made up of 14 amino acids. For the CDR3, the DNA is TGTGCCAGTAGGGAGACAGGGGGTCGCTATGGCTACACCTTC. Amino acids: CASRETGGRYGYTF.

V is TRBV9 and J is TRBJ2-1; D call uncertain. This CDR3 spans 13 amino acids. Germline V gene data show CDR1 as SGDLS and CDR2 as YYNGEE. V was clipped by 0 bases and J by 8 bases, with 9 bases between them. The CDR3 DNA follows: TGTGCCAGCAGCGTAGTATCAGGAGATGAGCAGTTCTTC. It codes for CASSVVSGDEQFF.

J is TRBJ1-4 and V is TRBV21-1; the D call in the table, TRBD1, was not verified against the DNA. TRBV21-1 is reported as a pseudogene. The CDR3 length is 16 residues. The CDR3 nucleotides are TGTGCCAGCAGCAAAGCGAGGACAGGTCCAAATGAAAAACTGTTTTTT. Protein sequence: CASSKARTGPNEKLFF.

The chain has TRBV19 and TRBJ2-2; 11 positions match TRBD1. CDR3 length: 15 residues. From germline, CDR1 is LNHDA and CDR2 SQIVND (reference sequence). Trimming removed 6 bases from V and 8 bases from J; junction bases left unmatched: 8. The CDR3 here is CASRPGQGGSGELFF. DNA of the CDR3: TGTGCCAGTAGGCCGGGACAGGGGGGTTCTGGGGAGCTGTTTTTT.

V gene TRBV6-5 combines with J gene TRBJ2-7; 8 bases align to TRBD1. J lost 4 bases, V lost 4 bases, and 9 bases had no gene match. In germline, CDR1 is MNHEY, CDR2 SVGAGI. The CDR3 runs 15 residues. DNA for the CDR3: TGTGCCAGCAGTTCCAGGGGGCAGGGAACTTACGAGCAGTACTTC. This gives the protein CASSSRGQGTYEQYF.